The 30 T cell receptor beta chains listed next were all sequenced from one sample in a study of OX40 agonist ivuxolimab in advanced cancers. Some clones are missing from TCRdb's copy, which holds only in-frame ones; the method was immunoSEQ multiplex PCR. The sample includes 40,000 to 50,000 clones, roughly 84% of them seen just once. Specimen: CD4+ or CD8+ T cells sorted from blood, collected in a trial of the OX40 agonist ivuxolimab. These TCRs come from an adult with an advanced solid tumor such as melanoma, head and neck, liver or kidney cancer.

The CDR3: CASSTGQGLNYGYTF. The CDR3, as DNA: TGTGCCAGCAGTACGGGACAGGGCCTCAACTATGGCTACACCTTC. The chain recombines TRBV6-1 with TRBJ1-2; TRBD1 matches 9 bases. The CDR3 has 15 amino acids. Germline CDR1 is MNHNS and CDR2 is SASEGT. V trimming: 5 bases; J trimming: 2 bases; junction bases outside the gene matches: 6.

This chain links TRBV28 with TRBJ2-1; D perhaps matches TRBD1 (5 bases). Trimming took off 3 bases at V and 0 bases at J, with 15 bases between the two ends. The germline CDR1 and CDR2 sequences are MDHEN and SYDVKM. The CDR3 has 17 amino acids. DNA of the CDR3: TGTGCCAGCAGTTTTTTGGGCAGGGCGAGCTCCTACAATGAGCAGTTCTTC. It yields the protein CASSFLGRASSYNEQFF. Full variable domain (outside the CDR3, taken from reference TRBV28 and TRBJ2-1): DVKVTQSSRYLVKRTGEKVFLECVQDMDHENMFWYRQDPGLGLRLIYFSYDVKMKEKGDIPEGYSVSREKKERFSLILESASTNQTSMYLCASSFLGRASSYNEQFFGPGTRLTVL.

The sample holds a few counts of this clone. V is TRBV7-9 and J is TRBJ2-1; TRBD1 matches at 7 bases. Per germline, CDR1 SEHNR and CDR2 FQNEAQ (reference sequence). V shed 4 bases and J 5 bases; nucleotides not matched to a gene: 5. The CDR3 has 14 amino acids. The chain's CDR3 is CASSWGQIHNEQFF. For the CDR3, the DNA is TGTGCCAGCAGCTGGGGACAGATACACAATGAGCAGTTCTTC.

The chain carries TRBV28 and TRBJ1-1; D gene ambiguous. This CDR3 has 11 residues. Germline loops: CDR1 MDHEN, CDR2 SYDVKM. Between the trimmed V and J ends, which lost 1 base and 6 bases, there was a span of 3 bases. The CDR3 region has the DNA TGTGCCAGCAGTTTATCCCCTGAAGCTTTCTTT. It codes for CASSLSPEAFF.

This rearrangement joins TRBV7-2 to TRBJ2-7; weak D call: TRBD2 (6 bases). This CDR3 is 12 amino acids long. The ends were cut back, 6 bases at V and 5 bases at J, with 11 bases in the middle. Germline CDR1 reads SGHTA; CDR2 reads FQGNSA. Here the CDR3 DNA reads TGTGCCAGCAGTCGCGGGGTTAACGAGCAGTACTTC. The encoded protein is CASSRGVNEQYF.

In its sample, this clone is medium-sized. CDR3 sequence reads: CASGFGVTGITDTQYF. Written as DNA, the CDR3 is TGTGCTAGTGGTTTCGGGGTGACAGGAATCACAGATACGCAGTATTTT. This rearrangement joins TRBV12-5 to TRBJ2-3; a possible D gene is TRBD1 (6 bases). The germline CDR1 and CDR2 sequences are LGHNT and FRNRAP. This CDR3 is 16 amino acids long. The V end was cut by 3 bases, the J end by 2 bases, with 15 bases between.

This chain links TRBV13 with TRBJ2-3, with D possibly TRBD2 on 6 matching bases. The V end was cut by 0 bases, the J end by 0 bases, with 13 bases between. CDR1 and CDR2 (germline): PRHDT, FYEKMQ (reference sequence). The CDR3 is 17 residues long. The CDR3 protein is CASSLGPEGGSTDTQYF. CDR3 DNA: TGTGCCAGCAGCTTAGGCCCGGAGGGCGGGAGCACAGATACGCAGTATTTT.

The chain recombines TRBV19 with TRBJ2-1, with 11 bases aligning to TRBD2. CDR1 and CDR2 from the germline V gene are LNHDA and SQIVND (reference sequence). Losses at the gene ends were 2 bases for V and 14 bases for J; bases not matched to a gene: 5. This CDR3 comprises 13 residues. CDR3 sequence (DNA): TGTGCCAGTAGTATATCTAGCGGGGGGTTGGAGTTCTTC. Protein sequence: CASSISSGGLEFF.

The rearrangement links TRBV19 to TRBJ2-4; 10 nucleotides agree with TRBD2. The CDR3 runs 16 residues. Trimming cost V 7 bases and J 9 bases; bases outside gene matches: 15. From germline, CDR1 is LNHDA and CDR2 SQIVND (reference sequence). The CDR3 loop is CASKISAGGTQGIQYF. The CDR3 DNA sequence: TGTGCCAGTAAGATTTCAGCGGGGGGGACGCAAGGCATTCAGTACTTC.

The chain combines TRBV20-1 with TRBJ2-3; D ambiguous. This CDR3 contains 10 residues. Germline V lookup: CDR1 DFQATT, CDR2 SNEGSKA (reference sequence). Deletions cut 5 bases from V and 4 bases from J, with 4 bases between. CDR3 sequence (DNA): TGCAGTGCTGCGTCAGATACGCAGTATTTT. This codes for CSAASDTQYF.

The chain couples TRBV27 to TRBJ2-7; D is possibly TRBD1 (7 bases). Trimming stripped 3 bases from V and 5 bases from J, with 11 bases between. From germline, CDR1 is MNHEY and CDR2 SMNVEV (reference sequence). This CDR3 is built from 13 residues. CDR3 protein: CASSLTGRNEQYF. CDR3 bases: TGTGCCAGCAGTTTGACAGGGAGGAACGAGCAGTACTTC.

This rearrangement joins TRBV5-6 to TRBJ2-1; perhaps TRBD1 as D (5 bases). Trimming removed 4 bases at V and 5 bases at J, with 7 bases between. The CDR3 loop spans 12 amino acids. CDR1 and CDR2 (germline): SGHDT, YYEEEE. Written as DNA, the CDR3 is TGTGCCAGCAGCCCACAGGACAATGAGCAGTTCTTC. It yields the protein CASSPQDNEQFF.

This clone occurred a few times. The J gene is TRBJ2-5, the V gene TRBV2, with 12 bases lining up with TRBD2. This CDR3 is 15 amino acids long. Per germline, CDR1 SNHLY and CDR2 FYNNEI. The ends lost 9 bases at V and 1 base at J; junction bases unmatched: 6. CDR3 region: CARGRLAGAQETQYF. CDR3 bases: TGTGCCAGGGGAAGACTAGCGGGGGCCCAAGAGACCCAGTACTTC.

The rearrangement uses TRBV11-3 and TRBJ1-1; TRBD1 aligns across 7 bases. The germline gives CDR1 SGHNT, CDR2 YENEEA. The CDR3 loop spans 13 amino acids. The V gene end was trimmed by 4 bases and the J gene end by 8 bases; junction bases not matched to a gene: 7. The CDR3 region has the DNA TGTGCCAGCAGCTCCGGGACAGCCACCGAAGCTTTCTTT. Its translation is CASSSGTATEAFF.

This sequence joins TRBV27 and TRBJ2-1, with D unclear. CDR1 is MNHEY, CDR2 SMNVEV, per germline (reference sequence). Trimming left V 6 bases short and J 3 bases short, with 9 bases between. The CDR3 runs 13 residues. CDR3 sequence reads: CASSFGRYNEQFF. The CDR3 DNA reads TGTGCCAGCAGCTTCGGCCGCTACAATGAGCAGTTCTTC.

V gene TRBV6-5 combines with J gene TRBJ1-1; weak D call: TRBD1 (6 bases). The CDR3 extends over 15 amino acids. V lost 0 bases and J lost 6, with 14 bases in between. Germline V gives CDR1 MNHEY, CDR2 SVGAGI. CDR3 in amino acids: CASSYSQGPGAEAFF. The CDR3 coding sequence is TGTGCCAGCAGTTACTCACAGGGCCCGGGGGCTGAAGCTTTCTTT.

The chain links TRBV18 to TRBJ2-1; 11 bases are shared with TRBD1. The CDR3 totals 15 residues. Looked up from germline, CDR1 is KGHSH and CDR2 is LQKENI. Losses at the gene ends were 4 bases for V and 13 bases for J; bases not matched to a gene: 12. CDR3 residues: CASSRTGGRLMGQFF. The CDR3 nucleotides are TGTGCCAGCTCACGGACAGGGGGCCGTTTGATGGGACAGTTCTTC.

This clone was seen just once. The chain links TRBV4-1 to TRBJ1-1; 10 nucleotides match TRBD1. CDR3 size: 15 residues. Germline values: CDR1 MGHRA, CDR2 YSYEKL. V lost 2 bases and J lost 4; bases outside the gene matches: 4. In DNA form, the CDR3 reads TGCGCCAGCAGCCAACGACAGGGGGCGAGCACTGAAGCTTTCTTT. Its translation: CASSQRQGASTEAFF.

This clone was detected once. The CDR3 DNA sequence: TGTGCCAGCAGCTTAGGGGGTGGCAATCAGCCCCAGCATTTT. Encoded protein: CASSLGGGNQPQHF. V gene TRBV7-8 combines with J gene TRBJ1-5; D is unresolved. The germline V and J ends were trimmed by 1 base and 2 bases, with 6 bases remaining between them. The CDR3 spans 14 residues. CDR1 and CDR2 (germline): SGHVS, FQNEAQ.

The V call is TRBV11-2, the J call TRBJ2-7, with D perhaps given as TRBD1 or TRBD2 (5 bases each). CDR3 length: 12 amino acids. V dropped 5 bases and J dropped 4 bases, with 9 bases sitting between them. In germline, CDR1 is SGHAT, CDR2 FQNNGV. The CDR3 loop is CASSEGYYEQYF. The CDR3, as DNA: TGTGCCAGCAGCGAGGGGTATTACGAGCAGTACTTC.

The chain uses TRBV6-1 and TRBJ2-7; a possible D gene is TRBD2 (6 bases). Trimming stripped 5 bases from V and 1 base from J, with 12 bases between. Germline CDR1 MNHNS, CDR2 SASEGT. The CDR3 consists of 14 residues. The CDR3 nucleotides are TGTGCCAGCAGTCCTTGGGGACTGTCCTACGAGCAGTACTTC. Protein product: CASSPWGLSYEQYF.

V gene TRBV2 combines with J gene TRBJ2-7, with 11 bases identical to TRBD2. CDR3 length: 16 residues. The trim removed 2 bases at V and 3 bases at J, leaving 6 bases unmatched. Germline V lookup: CDR1 SNHLY, CDR2 FYNNEI. The CDR3 coding sequence is TGTGCCAGCAGTGAAAGGGCTAGCGGGGGGAACTACGAGCAGTACTTC. The encoded protein is CASSERASGGNYEQYF.

CDR3 nucleotides: TGTGCCAGCAGCTTAGCTAGCCATGATCCCCGGAATGAGCAGTTCTTC. Amino acids: CASSLASHDPRNEQFF. The V call is TRBV7-8, the J call TRBJ2-1, with no clear D. With 0 bases removed from V and 7 bases from J, the gap between germline ends came to 16 bases. Germline V gene data show CDR1 as SGHVS and CDR2 as FQNEAQ. CDR3 length: 16 amino acids.

This chain links TRBV5-6 with TRBJ1-2; D might be TRBD1 (6 bases). Germline CDR1 is SGHDT and CDR2 is YYEEEE. Deletions cut 0 bases from V and 13 bases from J, with 16 bases between. This CDR3 comprises 13 residues. The CDR3 coding sequence is TGTGCCAGCAGCTTGGAGCAGGGGCTATGGCCCACCTTC. As protein: CASSLEQGLWPTF.

The chain carries TRBV4-3 and TRBJ2-7, with 9 positions matching TRBD1. This CDR3 contains 16 residues. With 1 base clipped from V and 0 bases from J, the junction kept 4 bases outside the gene matches. Germline V gives CDR1 LGHNA, CDR2 YSLEER. The CDR3, as DNA: TGCGCCAGCAGCCAAGTTTGGGGACAGGGCTCCTACGAGCAGTACTTC. Residues: CASSQVWGQGSYEQYF.

The chain joins TRBV4-2 to TRBJ2-7; 8 bases align to TRBD1. The junction had 4 bases not matched to a gene; V was cut back by 1 base and J by 2 bases. Germline values: CDR1 LGHNA, CDR2 YNFKEQ. The CDR3 sequence is 15 residues long. CDR3 region: CASSQGTGKPYEQYF. The CDR3 nucleotides are TGTGCCAGCAGCCAAGGGACAGGGAAACCCTACGAGCAGTACTTC.

This clone was seen only a few times. J is TRBJ2-3 and V is TRBV7-6; TRBD2 aligns across 8 bases. Losses at the gene ends were 1 base for V and 5 bases for J; bases not matched to a gene: 8. CDR1 SGHVS and CDR2 FNYEAQ come from the germline V gene. The CDR3 loop spans 16 amino acids. CDR3 DNA: TGTGCCAGCAGCTTAGGTTGGAGCCGGGAGGGAGATACGCAGTATTTT. Amino acid sequence: CASSLGWSREGDTQYF.

A single count supports this clone. The gene calls are TRBV7-9 and TRBJ2-5; TRBD1 might be the D (5 bases). The last part of the DNA fits TRBJ2-7 better; the J call may be wrong. The germline CDR1 and CDR2 sequences are SEHNR and FQNEAQ (reference sequence). The CDR3 loop spans 13 amino acids. The CDR3 loop reads CASSPQTGDEQYF. The DNA of the CDR3 is TGTGCCAGCAGCCCCCAAACAGGAGACGAGCAGTACTTC.

CDR3 region: CASSYRLATDTQYF. CDR3 DNA sequence: TGTGCCAGCAGTTACAGACTAGCGACGGATACGCAGTATTTT. This chain uses TRBV6-5 with TRBJ2-3, with TRBD2 identical over 8 bases. The CDR3 totals 14 residues. CDR1 is MNHEY and CDR2 is SVGAGI in the germline V gene. V lost 2 bases and J lost 6; bases outside the gene matches: 4.

On this clone: Other DNA sequences in this sample translate to the same CDR3. This chain uses TRBV29-1 with TRBJ1-2, with D possibly being TRBD1 (5 bases). Per germline, CDR1 SQVTM and CDR2 ANQGSEA. The CDR3 contains 14 residues. Trimming took off 7 bases at V and 3 bases at J, with 18 bases between the two ends. CDR3 sequence reads: CSAGGGSAHYGYTF. The CDR3 DNA reads TGCAGCGCTGGGGGGGGGTCCGCGCACTATGGCTACACCTTC.